One sample yielded the 5 T cell receptor beta chains listed below, sequenced in a study of OX40 agonist ivuxolimab in advanced cancers. The repertoire was sequenced with immunoSEQ multiplex PCR; TCRdb's copy has only in-frame clones and lacks some. Here the sample spans approximately 100,000 clones, around 90% being singletons. Specimen: CD4+ or CD8+ T cells sorted from blood, collected in a trial of the OX40 agonist ivuxolimab. All receptors derive from an adult with an advanced solid tumor such as melanoma, head and neck, liver or kidney cancer.

This clone appeared a single time. The chain couples TRBV18 to TRBJ1-2, with 9 nucleotides matching TRBD1. Trimming cost V 3 bases and J 8 bases; bases outside gene matches: 10. Per the germline V gene, CDR1 is KGHSH and CDR2 is LQKENI. The CDR3 runs to 15 residues. The DNA for the CDR3 is TGTGCCAGCTCACCCGGACAGGGGACTGGAGGGGGCTACACCTTC. It codes for CASSPGQGTGGGYTF.

The CDR3 loop reads CASRSSQVTEAFF. In nucleotides, the CDR3 is TGTGCCAGCAGATCCTCACAGGTTACTGAAGCTTTCTTT. This rearrangement joins TRBV7-2 to TRBJ1-1; D may be TRBD1 (5 bases). The CDR3 length is 13 residues. Germline-derived CDR1 and CDR2 are SGHTA and FQGNSA. The ends were cut back, 6 bases at V and 5 bases at J, with 13 bases in the middle.

Only a few counts were recorded for this clone. The CDR3: CASSKMVSYNEQFF. The CDR3 coding sequence is TGTGCCAGCAGTAAGATGGTTTCCTACAATGAGCAGTTCTTC. The chain recombines TRBV2 with TRBJ2-1; D remains ambiguous. There are 14 residues in the CDR3. Trimming pared 5 bases from V and 1 base from J, leaving 9 bases between. The germline gives CDR1 SNHLY, CDR2 FYNNEI. The full variable domain, rest sourced from reference TRBV2 and TRBJ2-1, is EPEVTQTPSHQVTQMGQEVILRCVPISNHLYFYWYRQILGQKVEFLVSFYNNEISEKSEIFDDQFSVERPDGSNFTLKIRSTKLEDSAMYFCASSKMVSYNEQFFGPGTRLTVL.

V usage is TRBV7-3 and J usage is TRBJ1-2; 7 nucleotides align to TRBD1. There are 13 residues in the CDR3. Trimming took 5 bases from V and 8 from J; bases not matched to a gene: 8. Germline CDR1 SGHTA, CDR2 FQGTGA. The CDR3 region is CASSVDREGGYTF. Written as DNA, the CDR3 is TGTGCCAGCAGCGTCGACAGGGAAGGAGGCTACACCTTC.

V usage is TRBV4-2 and J usage is TRBJ1-3; TRBD1 might be the D (6 bases). The CDR3 extends over 15 amino acids. Trimming shortened V by 0 bases and J by 4 bases, and 10 bases separated the two germline ends. CDR1 is LGHNA, CDR2 YNFKEQ, per germline. The CDR3 nucleotides are TGTGCCAGCAGCCAAGATCAGGGGCGCGGAAACACCATATATTTT. Its protein product is CASSQDQGRGNTIYF.